This T cell receptor beta chain was obtained from a study of OX40 agonist ivuxolimab in advanced cancers. With regard to the full study: Ivuxolimab was an agonistic, fully human IgG2 monoclonal antibody directed against OX40 (CD134), a costimulatory receptor. Intravenous ivuxolimab was administered to patients every 2 weeks at six dose levels: 0.01, 0.1, 0.3, 1.5, 3 and 10 mg/kg. Among the 52 dose-escalation patients, approximately 20 had hepatocellular carcinoma, 15 or so melanoma, 9 renal cell carcinoma and 9 head and neck cancer. The dose-escalation cohort was about 83% male with a mean age of approximately 60 years, ranging from 23 to 79. Prior anti-PD-1, anti-PD-L1 or anti-CTLA-4 therapy was permitted, and approximately 41% of dose-escalation patients had received checkpoint inhibitors. Three dose-escalation patients achieved partial responses, one with hepatocellular carcinoma and two with cutaneous melanoma. The purpose of peripheral TCRbeta sequencing was to test whether ivuxolimab changed TCR sequence diversity and led to clonal T-cell expansion. The monotherapy dose-escalation portion (N = 52 patients) of the phase I ivuxolimab trial is reported in the paper. Broad study findings and their caveats: After ivuxolimab, CD8+ T cells had more expanded clones than CD4+ T cells on average. The antigen specificity of the peripheral T cells that underwent clonal expansion was not determined. Low levels of normalized T-cell clonal expansion were also seen in some patients who did not respond. Clonal expansion of both CD4+ and CD8+ blood T cells was observed from baseline to week 6 at doses 0.1 to 3.0 mg/kg. In partial responders in the 0.1-3.0 mg/kg groups, normalized peripheral clonal expansion was found to be among the lowest, especially among CD8+ T cells.

Genomic DNA was isolated from the sorted cells so that the TCRbeta CDR3 region could be sequenced. The immunoSEQ Assay was used for sequencing of TCRbeta CDR3 regions. TCRdb limited this immuneACCESS table to in-frame rearrangements with V and J called. A share of clones is missing; checked studies link under half to unresolved V genes, and the rest is unexplained. Across this sample there are roughly 61,000 clones, with 70% to 90% seen only once. The ten largest account for over 0.45% of the sample. There are 17 amino acids in the CDR3, from cysteine to phenylalanine inclusive. Only the CDR3 DNA stays, 51 bases, in frame from base 1. CDR1 and CDR2, per the germline V gene, are SGHRS and YFSETQ. A distance of 14 bases separates the germline ends of V and J, which lose 0 bases and 0 bases respectively. Patients with a history of autoimmune disease or receiving systemic immunosuppression were excluded from the trial. Peripheral blood for TCR sequencing was collected from all dose cohorts at baseline, on cycle 4 day 1, and on cycle 7 day 1. The samples were taken from a phase I, first-in-human, multicenter, open-label dose-escalation trial of ivuxolimab. Adults with locally advanced or metastatic head and neck squamous cell, hepatocellular, melanoma or renal cell carcinoma were enrolled in the trial. Before TCR sequencing, CD4+ T cells and CD8+ T cells from peripheral blood were sorted into separate populations.

In regard to this clone: Its binding antigen is unknown. No base qualities exist here, and no much larger clone lies one base off it.

The sequencing used CD4+ or CD8+ T cells sorted from blood, collected in a trial of the OX40 agonist ivuxolimab. This TCR was recovered from an adult with an advanced solid tumor such as melanoma, head and neck, liver or kidney cancer. The chain is made from TRBV5-1 and TRBJ2-3; there is no confident call for the D gene. This receptor has the CDR3 CASSLDLRPSSTDTQYF. The sequenced DNA: TGCGCCAGCAGCTTGGATCTCCGTCCGTCTAGCACAGATACGCAGTATTTT.